This T cell receptor beta chain was obtained from a study of cytomegalovirus exposure and HLA in healthy donors. Overall study findings and caveats: The authors confirmed in vitro that three CMV-associated chains were specific for CMV antigens. Associated with cytomegalovirus, according to the listing, were around 160 TCR beta chains.

The CDR3 loop spans 13 amino acids. The V end was cut by 2 bases, the J end by 0 bases, with 5 bases between. Germline CDR1 is MNHEY and CDR2 is SMNVEV (reference sequence). Amplification used 60 Vbeta primers and 13 Jbeta primers. Here immunoSEQ multiplex PCR was the method, and the copy in TCRdb shows in-frame clones only, minus some. Of around 120,000 clones in the sample, roughly 78% were seen once. With respect to this clone: The antigen is undetermined.

The material sequenced was PBMCs. This receptor was identified in a woman between 35 and 50 years old in good health and CMV-seronegative. The chain joins TRBV27 to TRBJ2-7; D remains ambiguous. The chain's CDR3 is CASSLGPSYEQYF. The CDR3 nucleotides read TGTGCCAGCAGTTTAGGCCCCTCCTACGAGCAGTACTTC.